The T cell receptor (beta chain) under discussion was sequenced for a study of Tregs in tolerant kidney transplant recipients. Only in-frame clones appear in the TCRdb table, and some are missing; sequencing was by immunoSEQ multiplex PCR. This table has 60,000 to 75,000 clones, 70% to 90% appearing once. This clone appeared once. Its matching antigen is unknown. The CDR3 spans 13 residues. Germline V gives CDR1 MNHEY, CDR2 SVGAGI. V shed 4 bases and J shed 4 bases, with 9 bases lying between them. The study's findings and limits: Few patients were studied, so findings need validation in larger groups. Biological reproducibility was not directly addressed, but technical replication error appeared minimal. Activated donor B cell expansion appeared to reveal the most relevant donor-specific TCRbeta repertoire.

Thawed PBMCs were FACS-sorted into unstimulated CD4+CD25+CD127- regulatory T cells, CD4+CD25- non-regulatory cells, CD4 and CD8 cells. The chain combines TRBV6-5 with TRBJ2-3; D uncertain. Sequenced material: Tregs from blood, taken before the transplant. The receptor comes from a human donor who received a combined kidney and bone marrow transplant. The CDR3 here is CASSSSLSDTQYF. DNA of the CDR3: TGTGCCAGCAGTTCCTCCTTATCAGATACGCAGTATTTT.